These 11 T cell receptor beta chains came from one sample sequenced in a study of blood T cells in healthy people across ages. A sample-barcoded 5' primer and a J-beta primer mix were used in a second PCR of about 7 to 12 cycles. TCRdb reprocessed the 5' RACE reads with MiXCR, giving one entry per CDR3 protein. The sample includes some 670,000 distinct CDR3 sequences, around 52% of them seen just once. Material: blood. Source of these receptors: a woman at least 80 years old in good health.

The chain uses TRBV6-6 and TRBJ2-5, with TRBD1 matching over 11 bases. Trimming cost V 5 bases and J 6 bases; bases outside gene matches: 5. Germline-derived CDR1 and CDR2 are MNHNY and SVGAGI (reference sequence). This CDR3 has 14 residues. The CDR3 DNA follows: TGTGCCAGCAGTCCCGGGACAGGGGGACAGACCCAGTACTTC. Encoded protein: CASSPGTGGQTQYF.

On this clonotype: This clone may be a read error of a much larger clone one base away. This chain connects TRBV12-3 or TRBV12-4 to TRBJ1-6, with a tentative D call TRBD1 (5 bases). The CDR3 loop spans 16 amino acids. V lost 9 bases and J 2 bases, leaving 17 bases between the germline ends. The CDR3 DNA follows: TGTGCCAGTCGCAGGCGGCAGGGAACCTATAATTCACCCCTCCACTTT. Its protein product is CASRRRQGTYNSPLHF.

V is TRBV14 and J is TRBJ2-1; no firm D call. The CDR3 is 14 amino acids. Trimming took off 1 base at V and 9 bases at J, with 13 bases between the two ends. Germline V CDR1 and CDR2: SGHDN, FVKESK. The CDR3 is CASSQAPGLGEQFF. CDR3 nucleotide sequence: TGTGCCAGCAGCCAAGCCCCGGGTCTGGGTGAGCAGTTCTTC.

This chain uses TRBV25-1 with TRBJ2-1; 7 bases align to TRBD1. Germline V gene sequence: CDR1 MGHDK, CDR2 SYGVNS. V lost 4 bases, J lost 0 bases, and 9 bases stayed unmatched. This CDR3 spans 17 amino acids. For the CDR3, the DNA is TGTGCCAGCAGTGGTCCCCACCGGGACAGCTCCTACAATGAGCAGTTCTTC. Amino acid sequence: CASSGPHRDSSYNEQFF. Full variable domain (missing parts from reference TRBV25-1 and TRBJ2-1): EADIYQTPRYLVIGTGKKITLECSQTMGHDKMYWYQQDPGMELHLIHYSYGVNSTEKGDLSSESTVSRIRTEHFPLTLESARPSHTSQYLCASSGPHRDSSYNEQFFGPGTRLTVL.

Here the CDR3 DNA reads TGTGCCAGCAGCCAAGATTGGCCGGGACCCCTCCACTTT. This codes for CASSQDWPGPLHF. The rearrangement links TRBV4-2 to TRBJ1-6; D is undetermined. V lost 0 bases, J lost 12 bases, and 9 bases lay in between. This CDR3 region has 13 residues. CDR1 LGHNA and CDR2 YNFKEQ come from the germline V gene.

This chain joins TRBV20-1 and TRBJ2-7, with D perhaps matching TRBD1 (6 bases). This CDR3 is built from 13 residues. Trimming shortened V by 1 base and J by 3 bases, and 10 bases separated the two germline ends. Germline-derived CDR1 and CDR2 are DFQATT and SNEGSKA (reference sequence). The DNA of the CDR3 is TGCAGTGCTAGAGGGGACAAAATCTACGAGCAGTACTTC. Encoded protein: CSARGDKIYEQYF.

J is TRBJ1-2 and V is TRBV20-1, with a tentative D call TRBD1 (6 bases). The CDR3 runs to 12 residues. Germline values: CDR1 DFQATT, CDR2 SNEGSKA (reference sequence). Trimming took off 0 bases at V and 8 bases at J, with 10 bases between the two ends. The CDR3 DNA reads TGCAGTGCTAGAGAAGGGGGTGACGGCTACACCTTC. This gives the protein CSAREGGDGYTF.

With respect to this clonotype: An end of the junction does not agree with germline; a read error may underlie this. The J gene is TRBJ2-3, the V gene TRBV9, with 7 positions matching TRBD1. CDR1 is SGDLS, CDR2 YYNGEE, per germline. The CDR3 spans 15 residues. Written as DNA, the CDR3 is TGTACCAGCAGCGTCCAAGGGGGCCGCGCAGATACGCAGTATTTT. It codes for CTSSVQGGRADTQYF.

The chain employs TRBV20-1 and TRBJ1-1; possibly TRBD1 for D (6 bases). CDR1 is DFQATT, CDR2 SNEGSKA, per germline (reference sequence). With 6 bases removed from V and 2 bases from J, the gap between germline ends came to 19 bases. The CDR3 extends over 15 amino acids. CDR3 DNA sequence: TGCAGTGCCGAGTGGGGGGGCAATTTTAACACTGAAGCTTTCTTT. This gives the protein CSAEWGGNFNTEAFF.

This chain links TRBV20-1 with TRBJ2-3; D is unresolved. V lost 6 bases, J lost 1 base, and 11 bases lay in between. The CDR3 totals 13 residues. The germline CDR1 and CDR2 sequences are DFQATT and SNEGSKA (reference sequence). Here the CDR3 reads CSALPRGTDTQYF. CDR3 nucleotides: TGCAGTGCCCTTCCAAGGGGCACAGATACGCAGTATTTT.

The CDR3 DNA reads as TGTGCCAGCAGCCGACGAAACACAGATACGCAGTATTTT. Protein: CASSRRNTDTQYF. V gene TRBV7-2 combines with J gene TRBJ2-3; no firm D call. Germline-derived CDR1 and CDR2 are SGHTA and FQGNSA. The ends were cut back, 5 bases at V and 2 bases at J, with 8 bases in the middle. CDR3 length: 13 amino acids. The full variable domain, with the rest looked up from reference TRBV7-2 and TRBJ2-3, is GAGVSQSPSNKVTEKGKDVELRCDPISGHTALYWYRQSLGQGLEFLIYFQGNSAPDKSGLPSDRFSAERTGGSVSTLTIQRTQQEDSAVYLCASSRRNTDTQYFGPGTRLTVL.